A single sample is the source of the 9 T cell receptor beta chains below, sequenced in a study of T cell responses to AZD1222 COVID-19 vaccine. Data came from immunoSEQ multiplex PCR; TCRdb stores just in-frame clones and leaves some out. This table holds 200,000 or so clones, 80% to 90% found once. The sample here was peripheral blood, taken on day 0 of MenACWY control vaccination. These receptors were taken from an adult in good health.

This chain connects TRBV5-1 to TRBJ2-7, with TRBD1 as a possible D gene (5 bases). CDR3 size: 14 residues. Between the trimmed V and J ends, which lost 4 bases and 2 bases, there was a span of 13 bases. The V gene's germline CDR1 is SGHRS and CDR2 YFSETQ. The CDR3, as DNA: TGCGCCAGCAGCCCGCCGACAGCCCCCTACGAGCAGTACTTC. Its translation is CASSPPTAPYEQYF.

The rearrangement links TRBV15 to TRBJ1-1; 8 positions agree with TRBD1. Germline CDR1 and CDR2: LNHNV and YYDKDF (reference sequence). J lost 1 base, V lost 0 bases, and 1 base had no gene match. This CDR3 is 15 amino acids long. CDR3 in DNA: TGTGCCACCAGCAGAGAAGGGACAGGGAACACTGAAGCTTTCTTT. As protein: CATSREGTGNTEAFF.

This rearrangement joins TRBV27 to TRBJ1-4; D remains ambiguous. The V end was cut by 0 bases, the J end by 1 base, with 15 bases between. Germline CDR1 and CDR2: MNHEY and SMNVEV (reference sequence). The CDR3 consists of 18 residues. The CDR3 DNA follows: TGTGCCAGCAGTTTATCGATGAGTCTTTACGGAACTAATGAAAAACTGTTTTTT. The encoded protein is CASSLSMSLYGTNEKLFF.

The chain has TRBV25-1 and TRBJ2-1, with D possibly TRBD2 on 6 matching bases. The CDR3 length is 14 residues. Germline V gives CDR1 MGHDK, CDR2 SYGVNS. The germline V and J ends were trimmed by 3 bases and 5 bases, with 11 bases remaining between them. CDR3 sequence (DNA): TGTGCCAGCAGTGAGGCTAGCGCTAACAATGAGCAGTTCTTC. Its protein product is CASSEASANNEQFF. The whole variable domain, remainder taken from reference TRBV25-1 and TRBJ2-1, is EADIYQTPRYLVIGTGKKITLECSQTMGHDKMYWYQQDPGMELHLIHYSYGVNSTEKGDLSSESTVSRIRTEHFPLTLESARPSHTSQYLCASSEASANNEQFFGPGTRLTVL.

The V and J genes are TRBV4-1 and TRBJ1-1; 8 bases match TRBD1. The length of the CDR3 is 14 residues. The germline gives CDR1 MGHRA, CDR2 YSYEKL. J was trimmed by 1 base and V by 4 bases; bases with no gene match: 2. The CDR3 protein is CASSRGQGNTEAFF. CDR3 coding DNA: TGCGCCAGCAGCCGAGGACAGGGGAACACTGAAGCTTTCTTT.

V is TRBV13 and J is TRBJ1-3; D is undetermined. The CDR3 totals 17 residues. Trimming pared 1 base from V and 0 bases from J, leaving 13 bases between. The V gene's germline CDR1 is PRHDT and CDR2 FYEKMQ (reference sequence). In nucleotides, the CDR3 is TGTGCCAGCAGCTTAGAAGTGGGTCAAGGCTCTGGAAACACCATATATTTT. This encodes CASSLEVGQGSGNTIYF.

The chain combines TRBV21-1 with TRBJ1-1; TRBD1 is the table's D call, not checked against the DNA. TRBV21-1 is an annotated pseudogene. This CDR3 has 15 residues. CDR3 bases: TGTGCCAGCAGCAAAAATTGGGCCTCGAACACTGAAGCTTTCTTT. Translation: CASSKNWASNTEAFF.

The genes are TRBV27 and TRBJ1-2; D is unresolved. The CDR3 runs to 15 residues. With 6 bases removed from V and 0 bases from J, the gap between germline ends came to 14 bases. Germline V gene data show CDR1 as MNHEY and CDR2 as SMNVEV (reference sequence). The CDR3 sequence: CASRPPSGSNYGYTF. The CDR3 DNA reads TGTGCCAGCAGGCCACCCTCCGGGTCTAACTATGGCTACACCTTC.

The rearrangement links TRBV5-1 to TRBJ2-2, with 8 bases identical to TRBD2. Germline assignment: CDR1 SGHRS and CDR2 YFSETQ. The CDR3 covers 18 residues. J lost 0 bases, V lost 4 bases, and 11 bases had no gene match. CDR3: CASSRILAGGANTGELFF. DNA for the CDR3: TGCGCCAGCAGCCGTATCCTGGCGGGAGGAGCGAACACCGGGGAGCTGTTTTTT.